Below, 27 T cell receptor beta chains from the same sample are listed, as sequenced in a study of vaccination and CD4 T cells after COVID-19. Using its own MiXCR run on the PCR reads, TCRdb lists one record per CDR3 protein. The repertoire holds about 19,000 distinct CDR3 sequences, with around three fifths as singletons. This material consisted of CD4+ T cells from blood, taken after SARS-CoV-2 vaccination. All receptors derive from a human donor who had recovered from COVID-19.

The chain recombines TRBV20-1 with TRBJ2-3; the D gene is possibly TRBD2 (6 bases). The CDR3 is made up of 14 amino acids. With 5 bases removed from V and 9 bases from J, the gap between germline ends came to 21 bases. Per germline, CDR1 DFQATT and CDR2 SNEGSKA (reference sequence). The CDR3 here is CSAGGSGGALTQYF. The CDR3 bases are TGCAGTGCTGGGGGGTCCGGAGGGGCGTTAACGCAGTATTTT.

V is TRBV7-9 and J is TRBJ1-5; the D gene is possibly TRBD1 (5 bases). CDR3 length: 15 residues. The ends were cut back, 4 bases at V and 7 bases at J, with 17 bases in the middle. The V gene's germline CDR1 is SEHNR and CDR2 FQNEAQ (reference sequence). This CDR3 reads CASSSIDKEGQPQHF. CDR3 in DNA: TGTGCCAGCAGCTCGATCGACAAGGAGGGGCAGCCCCAGCATTTT.

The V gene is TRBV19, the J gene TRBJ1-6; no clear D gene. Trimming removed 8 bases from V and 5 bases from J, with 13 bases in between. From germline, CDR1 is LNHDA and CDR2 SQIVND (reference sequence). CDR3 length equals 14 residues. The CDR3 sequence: CASRSGLNNSPLHF. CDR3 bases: TGTGCCAGTCGTTCTGGACTGAATAATTCACCCCTCCACTTT.

CDR3 sequence (DNA): TGCAGTGCCAGGGGAGCTAGCGTTCTCCAAGAGACCCAGTACTTC. Residues: CSARGASVLQETQYF. V is TRBV20-1 and J is TRBJ2-5; D may be TRBD1 or TRBD2 (6 bases each). Germline CDR1 and CDR2: DFQATT and SNEGSKA (reference sequence). Trimming shortened V by 6 bases and J by 1 base, and 18 bases separated the two germline ends. CDR3 length: 15 amino acids.

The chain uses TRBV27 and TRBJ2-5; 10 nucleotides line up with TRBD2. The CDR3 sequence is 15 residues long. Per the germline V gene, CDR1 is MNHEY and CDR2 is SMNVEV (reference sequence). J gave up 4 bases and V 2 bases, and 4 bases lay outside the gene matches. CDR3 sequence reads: CASSLGLAGVETQYF. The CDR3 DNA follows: TGTGCCAGCAGTTTAGGGCTAGCGGGAGTAGAGACCCAGTACTTC.

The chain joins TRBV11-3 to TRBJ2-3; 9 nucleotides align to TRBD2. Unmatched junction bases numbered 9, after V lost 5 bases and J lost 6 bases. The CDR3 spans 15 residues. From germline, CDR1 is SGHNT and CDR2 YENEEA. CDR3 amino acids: CASSRTSGRGDTQYF. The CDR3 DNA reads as TGTGCCAGCAGCAGAACTAGCGGGCGGGGGGATACGCAGTATTTT.

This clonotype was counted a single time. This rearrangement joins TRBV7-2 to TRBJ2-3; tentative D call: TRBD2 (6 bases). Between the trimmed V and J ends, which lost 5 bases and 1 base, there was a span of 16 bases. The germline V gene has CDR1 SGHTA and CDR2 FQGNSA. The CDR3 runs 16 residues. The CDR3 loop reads CASSLILADGTDTQYF. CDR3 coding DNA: TGTGCCAGCAGCCTCATACTAGCAGATGGCACAGATACGCAGTATTTT.

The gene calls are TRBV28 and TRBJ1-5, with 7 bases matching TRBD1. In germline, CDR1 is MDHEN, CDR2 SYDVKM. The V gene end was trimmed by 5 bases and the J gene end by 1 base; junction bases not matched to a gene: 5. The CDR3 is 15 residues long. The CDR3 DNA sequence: TGTGCCAGCAGTCCCCGGACAGGAAGCAATCAGCCCCAGCATTTT. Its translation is CASSPRTGSNQPQHF.

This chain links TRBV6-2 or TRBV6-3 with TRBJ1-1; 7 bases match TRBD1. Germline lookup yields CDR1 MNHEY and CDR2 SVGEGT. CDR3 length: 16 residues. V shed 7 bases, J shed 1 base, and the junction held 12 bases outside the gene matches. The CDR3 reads CASIPRTGFTNTEAFF. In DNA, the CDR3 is TGTGCCAGCATCCCCAGGACAGGCTTCACGAACACTGAAGCTTTCTTT.

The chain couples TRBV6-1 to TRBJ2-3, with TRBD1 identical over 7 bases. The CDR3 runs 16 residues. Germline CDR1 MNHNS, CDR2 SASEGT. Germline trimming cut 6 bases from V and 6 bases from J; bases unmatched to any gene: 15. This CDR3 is CASSQTGPSRGDTQYF. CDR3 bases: TGTGCCAGCAGCCAGACAGGGCCCAGCCGTGGCGATACGCAGTATTTT.

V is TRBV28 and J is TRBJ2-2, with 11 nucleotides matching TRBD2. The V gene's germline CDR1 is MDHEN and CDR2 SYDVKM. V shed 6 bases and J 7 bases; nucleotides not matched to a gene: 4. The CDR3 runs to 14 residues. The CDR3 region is CASRPGLAVGELFF. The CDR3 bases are TGTGCCAGCAGGCCGGGACTAGCGGTCGGGGAGCTGTTTTTT.

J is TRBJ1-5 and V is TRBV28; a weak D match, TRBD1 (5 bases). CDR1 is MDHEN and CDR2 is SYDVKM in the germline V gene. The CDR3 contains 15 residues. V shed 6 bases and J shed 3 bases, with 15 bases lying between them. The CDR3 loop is CASRIYQGYNQPQHF. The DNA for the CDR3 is TGTGCCAGCAGGATATATCAGGGTTACAATCAGCCCCAGCATTTT.

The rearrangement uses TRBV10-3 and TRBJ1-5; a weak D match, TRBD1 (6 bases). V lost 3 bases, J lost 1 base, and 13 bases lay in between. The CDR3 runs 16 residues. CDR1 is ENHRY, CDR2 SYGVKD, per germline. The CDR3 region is CAISDLGGLSNQPQHF. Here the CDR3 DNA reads TGTGCCATCAGTGACCTTGGGGGGCTCAGCAATCAGCCCCAGCATTTT.

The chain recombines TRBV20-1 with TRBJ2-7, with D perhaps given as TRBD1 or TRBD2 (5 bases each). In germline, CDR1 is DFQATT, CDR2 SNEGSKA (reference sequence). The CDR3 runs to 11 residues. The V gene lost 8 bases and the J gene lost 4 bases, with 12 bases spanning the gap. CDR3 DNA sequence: TGCAGTCCGGGACGAAGATACGAGCAGTACTTC. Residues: CSPGRRYEQYF.

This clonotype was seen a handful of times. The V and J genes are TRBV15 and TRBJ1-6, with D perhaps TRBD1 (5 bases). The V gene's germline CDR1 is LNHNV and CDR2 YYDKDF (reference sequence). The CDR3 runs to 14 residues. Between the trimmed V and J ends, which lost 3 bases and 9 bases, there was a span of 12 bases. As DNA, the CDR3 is TGTGCCACCAGCAGGGGACTTTTCGGTTCACCCCTCCACTTT. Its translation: CATSRGLFGSPLHF. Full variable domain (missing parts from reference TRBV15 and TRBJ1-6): DAMVIQNPRYQVTQFGKPVTLSCSQTLNHNVMYWYQQKSSQAPKLLFHYYDKDFNNEADTPDNFQSRRPNTSFCFLDIRSPGLGDTAMYLCATSRGLFGSPLHFGNGTRLTVT.

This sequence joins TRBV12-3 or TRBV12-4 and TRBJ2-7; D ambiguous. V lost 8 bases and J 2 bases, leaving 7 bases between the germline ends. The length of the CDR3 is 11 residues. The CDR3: CASATTYEQYF. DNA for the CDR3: TGTGCCAGCGCCACTACCTACGAGCAGTACTTC.

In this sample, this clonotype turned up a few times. The CDR3, as DNA: TGCAGTGCTCCGGGGGCCCAGGGCTTCCAAGAGACCCAGTACTTC. Translated: CSAPGAQGFQETQYF. The rearrangement joins TRBV20-1 to TRBJ2-5; D may be TRBD1 or TRBD2 (6 bases each). The CDR3 length is 15 residues. Germline CDR1 is DFQATT and CDR2 is SNEGSKA (reference sequence). Trimming took off 5 bases at V and 1 base at J, with 17 bases between the two ends.

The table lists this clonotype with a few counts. For the CDR3, the DNA is TGTGCCAGTAGTATTTCTAGGGTTACAGATACGCAGTATTTT. It codes for CASSISRVTDTQYF. The chain uses TRBV19 and TRBJ2-3; no reliable D call. This CDR3 contains 14 residues. Trimming removed 3 bases from V and 3 bases from J, with 10 bases in between. The germline CDR1 and CDR2 sequences are LNHDA and SQIVND (reference sequence).

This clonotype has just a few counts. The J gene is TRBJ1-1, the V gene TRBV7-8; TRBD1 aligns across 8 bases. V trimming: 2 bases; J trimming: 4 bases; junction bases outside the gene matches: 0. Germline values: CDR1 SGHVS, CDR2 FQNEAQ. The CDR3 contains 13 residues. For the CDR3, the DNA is TGTGCCAGCAGCTTAACAGGGGGCACTGAAGCTTTCTTT. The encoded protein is CASSLTGGTEAFF.

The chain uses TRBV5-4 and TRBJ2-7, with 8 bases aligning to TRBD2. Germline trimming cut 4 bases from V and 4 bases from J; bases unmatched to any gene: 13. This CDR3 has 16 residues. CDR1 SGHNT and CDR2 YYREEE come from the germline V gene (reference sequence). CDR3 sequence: CASSRSGSGSWYEQYF. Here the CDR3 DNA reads TGTGCCAGCAGCCGATCCGGCAGCGGGAGTTGGTACGAGCAGTACTTC.

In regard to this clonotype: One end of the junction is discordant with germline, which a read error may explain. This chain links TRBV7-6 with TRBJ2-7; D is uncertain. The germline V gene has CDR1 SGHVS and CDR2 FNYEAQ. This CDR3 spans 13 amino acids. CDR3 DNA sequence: TGTGCCAGCAGCCATAATCCCTCCCACGAGCAGTACTTC. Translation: CASSHNPSHEQYF.

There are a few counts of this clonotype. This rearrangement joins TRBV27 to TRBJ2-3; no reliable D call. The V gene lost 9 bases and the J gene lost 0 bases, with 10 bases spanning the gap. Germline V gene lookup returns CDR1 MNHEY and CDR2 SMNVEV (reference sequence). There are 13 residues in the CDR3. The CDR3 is CASRQTSTDTQYF. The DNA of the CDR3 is TGTGCCAGTCGCCAGACCAGCACAGATACGCAGTATTTT.

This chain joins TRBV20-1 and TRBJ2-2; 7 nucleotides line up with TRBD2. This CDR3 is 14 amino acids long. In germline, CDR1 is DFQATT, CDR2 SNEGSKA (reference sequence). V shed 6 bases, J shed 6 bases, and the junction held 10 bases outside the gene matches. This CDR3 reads CSATSGNFAGELFF. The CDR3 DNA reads TGCAGTGCAACGAGCGGGAATTTCGCCGGGGAGCTGTTTTTT.

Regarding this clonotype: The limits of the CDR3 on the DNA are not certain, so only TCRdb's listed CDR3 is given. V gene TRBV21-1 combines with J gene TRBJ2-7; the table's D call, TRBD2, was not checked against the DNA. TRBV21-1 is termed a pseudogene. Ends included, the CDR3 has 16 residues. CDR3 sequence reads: CASSWGGGTASYEQYF.

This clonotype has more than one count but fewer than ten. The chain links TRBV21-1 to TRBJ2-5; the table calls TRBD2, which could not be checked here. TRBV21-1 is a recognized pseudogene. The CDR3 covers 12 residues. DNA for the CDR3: TGTGCCAGCAGCAGACGGGAGGAGACCCAGTACTTC. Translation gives CASSRREETQYF.

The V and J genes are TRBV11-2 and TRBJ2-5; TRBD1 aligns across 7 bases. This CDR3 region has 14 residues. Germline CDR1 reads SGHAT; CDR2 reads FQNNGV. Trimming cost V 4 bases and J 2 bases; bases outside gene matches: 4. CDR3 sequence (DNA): TGTGCCAGCAGCTCTAACAGGGGACAAGAGACCCAGTACTTC. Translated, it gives CASSSNRGQETQYF.

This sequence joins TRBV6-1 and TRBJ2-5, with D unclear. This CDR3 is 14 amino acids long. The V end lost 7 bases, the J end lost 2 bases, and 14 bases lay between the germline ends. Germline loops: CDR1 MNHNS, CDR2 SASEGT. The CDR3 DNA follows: TGTGCCAGCACCTCACGTGCCGAACAAGAGACCCAGTACTTC. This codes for CASTSRAEQETQYF.